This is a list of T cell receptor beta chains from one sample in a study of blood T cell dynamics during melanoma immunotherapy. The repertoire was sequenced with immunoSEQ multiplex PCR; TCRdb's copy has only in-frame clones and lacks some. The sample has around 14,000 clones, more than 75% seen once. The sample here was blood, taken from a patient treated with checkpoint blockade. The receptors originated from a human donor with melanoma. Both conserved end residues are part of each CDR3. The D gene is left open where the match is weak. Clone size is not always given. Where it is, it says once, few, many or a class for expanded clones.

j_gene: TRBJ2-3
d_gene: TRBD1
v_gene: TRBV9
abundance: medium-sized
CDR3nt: TGTGCCAGCAGCGCCGTTCTCAACCGGGACAGCCCCACAGATACGCAGTATTTT
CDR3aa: CASSAVLNRDSPTDTQYF

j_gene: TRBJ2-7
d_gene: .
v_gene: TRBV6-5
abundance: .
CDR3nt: TGTGCCAGCAGTTACTCCAGGGCCTACGAGCAGTACTTC
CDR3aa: CASSYSRAYEQYF

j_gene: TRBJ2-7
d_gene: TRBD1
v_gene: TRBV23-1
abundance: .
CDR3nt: TGCGCCAGCAGTCAGTGGGTATACAGGGGGCAATACGAGCAGTACTTC
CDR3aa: CASSQWVYRGQYEQYF

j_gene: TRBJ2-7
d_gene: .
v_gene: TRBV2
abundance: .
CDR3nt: TGTGCCAGCAGTTTAGGGGACGAGCAGTACTTC
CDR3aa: CASSLGDEQYF

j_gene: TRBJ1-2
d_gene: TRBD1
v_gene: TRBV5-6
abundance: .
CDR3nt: TGTGCCAGCATCTTGCCGGGACAGGGTGTCGATGGCTACACCTTC
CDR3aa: CASILPGQGVDGYTF

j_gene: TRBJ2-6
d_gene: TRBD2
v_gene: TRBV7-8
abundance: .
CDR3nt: TGTGCCAGCACCAGGACTAGCGGGGGTTTTGGGACTGGGGCCAACGTCCTGACTTTC
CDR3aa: CASTRTSGGFGTGANVLTF

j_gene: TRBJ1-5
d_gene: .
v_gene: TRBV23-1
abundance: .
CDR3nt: TGCGCCAGCAGTCAATCCCACTTACTGGGAGCCCAGCATTTT
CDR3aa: CASSQSHLLGAQHF

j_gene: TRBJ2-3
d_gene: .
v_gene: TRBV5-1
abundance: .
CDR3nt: TGCGCCAGCATCAGCGAAGGGGATACGCAGTATTTT
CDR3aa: CASISEGDTQYF

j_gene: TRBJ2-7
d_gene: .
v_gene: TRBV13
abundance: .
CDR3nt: TGTGCCAGCAGCTTAGAAGGGGAGGGGGTCTACGAGCAGTACTTC
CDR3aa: CASSLEGEGVYEQYF

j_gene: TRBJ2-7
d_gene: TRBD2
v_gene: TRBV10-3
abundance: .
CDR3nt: TGTGCCATCAGTGAGTCGGCGGGGGAGATGGCCGAGCAGTACTTC
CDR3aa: CAISESAGEMAEQYF

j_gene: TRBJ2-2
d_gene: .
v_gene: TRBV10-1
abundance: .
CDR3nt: TGCGCCAGCAGTGAGTCCTCAGCTACTACTAACACCGGGGAGCTGTTTTTT
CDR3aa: CASSESSATTNTGELFF

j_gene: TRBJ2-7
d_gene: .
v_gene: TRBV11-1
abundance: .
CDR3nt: TGTGCCAGCAGCTCACAGCGGAGCTCCTACGAGCAGTACTTC
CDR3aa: CASSSQRSSYEQYF

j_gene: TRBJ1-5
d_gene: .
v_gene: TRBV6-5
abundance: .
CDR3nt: TGTGCCAGCAAAGGGGGCAATCAGCCCCAGCATTTT
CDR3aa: CASKGGNQPQHF

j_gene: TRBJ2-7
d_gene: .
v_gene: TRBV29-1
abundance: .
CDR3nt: TGCAGCGTTGAAGGGGATGTGGGGGGCGACCCCTACGAGCAGTACTTC
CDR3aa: CSVEGDVGGDPYEQYF

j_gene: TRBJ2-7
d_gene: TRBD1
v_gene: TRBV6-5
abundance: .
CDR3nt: TGTGCCAGCAGTAAAGGACAGGCGCGGGAGCAGTACTTC
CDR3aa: CASSKGQAREQYF

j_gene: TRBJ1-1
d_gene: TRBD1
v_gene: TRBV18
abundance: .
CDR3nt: TGTGCCAGCTCACCATACGGGACAGGAGGAGGCACTGAAGCTTTCTTT
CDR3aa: CASSPYGTGGGTEAFF

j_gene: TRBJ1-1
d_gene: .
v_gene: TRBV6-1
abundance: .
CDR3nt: TGTGCCAGCAGTGAAAAACCGGGACAAAGGCTGAACACTGAAGCTTTCTTT
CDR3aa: CASSEKPGQRLNTEAFF

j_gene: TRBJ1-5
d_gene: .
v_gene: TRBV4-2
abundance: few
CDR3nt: TGTGCCAGCAGCCAAGATGGGAGCAATCAGCCCCAGCATTTT
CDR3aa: CASSQDGSNQPQHF

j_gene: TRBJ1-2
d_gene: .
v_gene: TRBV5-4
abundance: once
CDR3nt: TGTGCCAGCAGCTTGCAGGGTACGAGTTACGGCTACACCTTC
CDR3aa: CASSLQGTSYGYTF

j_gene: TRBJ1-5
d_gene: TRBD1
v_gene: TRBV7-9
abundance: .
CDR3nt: TGTGCCAGCAGCTTAGCCGGGACAGGCATTGATCAGCCCCAGCATTTT
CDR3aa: CASSLAGTGIDQPQHF

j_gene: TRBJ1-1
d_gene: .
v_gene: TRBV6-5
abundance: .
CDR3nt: TGTGCCAGCAGTTACTCCGCCGGAGGTATGAACACTGAAGCTTTCTTT
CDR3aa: CASSYSAGGMNTEAFF

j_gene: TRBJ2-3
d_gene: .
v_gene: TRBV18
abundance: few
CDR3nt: TGTGCCAGCTCACCACCCAGACCAGATACGCAGTATTTT
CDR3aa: CASSPPRPDTQYF

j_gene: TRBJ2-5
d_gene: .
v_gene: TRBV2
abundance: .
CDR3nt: TGTGCCAGCAGGCGGACTCTGGAGGGAAGCGAGACCCAGTACTTC
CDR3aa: CASRRTLEGSETQYF

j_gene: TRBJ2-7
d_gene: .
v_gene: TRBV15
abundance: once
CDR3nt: TGTGCCACCAGCAGAGCGGCCAATACCTACGAGCAGTACTTC
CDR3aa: CATSRAANTYEQYF

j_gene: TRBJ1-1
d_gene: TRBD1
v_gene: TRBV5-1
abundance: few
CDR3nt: TGCGCCAGCAGCTACCTACAGGGGGCGGACACTGAAGCTTTCTTT
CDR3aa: CASSYLQGADTEAFF

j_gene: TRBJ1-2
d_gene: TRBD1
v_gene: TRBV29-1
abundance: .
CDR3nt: TGCAGCGTGGTTGGGGACAGGGGCAACTATGGCTACACCTTC
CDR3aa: CSVVGDRGNYGYTF

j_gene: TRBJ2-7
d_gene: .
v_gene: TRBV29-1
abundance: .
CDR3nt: TGCAGCGTTCGCAGAGCACAAGGCGCCTACGAGCAGTACTTC
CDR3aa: CSVRRAQGAYEQYF

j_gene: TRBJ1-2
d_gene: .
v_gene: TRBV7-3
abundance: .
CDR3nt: TGTGCCAGCAGCTTAACATCCGGGGACGGCTACACCTTC
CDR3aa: CASSLTSGDGYTF

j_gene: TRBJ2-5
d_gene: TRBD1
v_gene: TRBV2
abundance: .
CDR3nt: TGTGCCAGCAGTGAAGGGACAGGGAATCAACTAGAGACCCAGTACTTC
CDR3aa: CASSEGTGNQLETQYF

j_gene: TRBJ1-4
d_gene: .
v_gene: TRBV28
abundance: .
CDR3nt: TGTGCCAGCAGCCCCCCCGCCAGGGGCGGAGAAAAACTGTTTTTT
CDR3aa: CASSPPARGGEKLFF

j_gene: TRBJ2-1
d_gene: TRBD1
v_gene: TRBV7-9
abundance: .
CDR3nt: TGTGCCAGCAGCTTAGGATCAGGGGGTTACAATGAGCAGTTCTTC
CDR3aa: CASSLGSGGYNEQFF

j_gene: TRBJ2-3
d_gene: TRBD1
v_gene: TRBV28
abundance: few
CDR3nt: TGTGCCAGCGGGGACAGGGTGGTGGTGGGTACGCAGTATTTT
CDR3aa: CASGDRVVVGTQYF

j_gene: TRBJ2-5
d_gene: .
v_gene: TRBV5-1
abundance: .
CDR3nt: TGCGCCAGCATCGGGGGGCGGGACCAAGAGACCCAGTACTTC
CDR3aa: CASIGGRDQETQYF

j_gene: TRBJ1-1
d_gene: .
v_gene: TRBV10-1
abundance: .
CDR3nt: TGCGCCAGCAGTGAGATTCGGGGGAACACTGAAGCTTTCTTT
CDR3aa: CASSEIRGNTEAFF

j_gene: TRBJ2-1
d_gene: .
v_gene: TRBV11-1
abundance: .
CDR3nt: TGTGCCAGCAGCTTAGGCCCCGGCGGGGACGAGCAGTTCTTC
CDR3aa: CASSLGPGGDEQFF

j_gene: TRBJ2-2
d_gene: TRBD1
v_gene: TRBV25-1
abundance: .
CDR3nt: TGTGCCAGCTCGCGGGACAGGGAGAACACCGGGGAGCTGTTTTTT
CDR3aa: CASSRDRENTGELFF

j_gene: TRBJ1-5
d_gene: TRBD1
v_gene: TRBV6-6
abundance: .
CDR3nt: TGTGCCAGCAGTCGGGACAGCTCCAATCAGCCCCAGCATTTT
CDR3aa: CASSRDSSNQPQHF

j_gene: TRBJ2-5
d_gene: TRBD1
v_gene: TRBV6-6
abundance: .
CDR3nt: TGTGCCAGCAGTTCCGGGACAGGCTACATCCAAGAGACCCAGTACTTC
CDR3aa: CASSSGTGYIQETQYF

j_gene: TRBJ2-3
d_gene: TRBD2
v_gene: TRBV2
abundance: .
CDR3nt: TGTGCCAGCAAAATAGCGGGGGCTACCACAGATACGCAGTATTTT
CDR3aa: CASKIAGATTDTQYF

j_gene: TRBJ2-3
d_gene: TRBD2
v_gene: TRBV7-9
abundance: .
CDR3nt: TGTGCCAGCAGCTGGCCCACGTCCGGGACTAGCGGGAACACAGATACGCAGTATTTT
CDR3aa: CASSWPTSGTSGNTDTQYF

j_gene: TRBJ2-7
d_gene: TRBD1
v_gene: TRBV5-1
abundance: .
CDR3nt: TGCGCCAGCAGCTCCGGGACAGGGGCCTACGAGCAGTACTTC
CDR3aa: CASSSGTGAYEQYF

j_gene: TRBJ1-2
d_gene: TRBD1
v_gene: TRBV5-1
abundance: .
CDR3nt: TGCGCCAGCAGCTACTCAGGGGGGCAGGGCTATGGCTACACCTTC
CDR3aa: CASSYSGGQGYGYTF

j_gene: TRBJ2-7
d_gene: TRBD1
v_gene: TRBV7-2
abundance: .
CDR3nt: TGTGCCAGCAGCTTAGCAGGGGGCCGAGGCTTCCTCTACGAGCAGTACTTC
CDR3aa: CASSLAGGRGFLYEQYF

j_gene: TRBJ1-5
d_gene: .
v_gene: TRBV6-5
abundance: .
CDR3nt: TGTGCCAGCAGGTCCTCAGGGATTAGCAATCAGCCCCAGCATTTT
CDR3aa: CASRSSGISNQPQHF

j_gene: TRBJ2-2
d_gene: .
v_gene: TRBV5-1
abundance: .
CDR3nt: TGCGCCAGCAGCTCACAGGGTCCGGTTGCCGGGGAGCTGTTTTTT
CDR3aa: CASSSQGPVAGELFF

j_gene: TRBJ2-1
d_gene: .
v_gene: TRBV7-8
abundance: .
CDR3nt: TGTGCCAGCAGCTTGGGACACATATACAATGAGCAGTTCTTC
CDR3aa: CASSLGHIYNEQFF

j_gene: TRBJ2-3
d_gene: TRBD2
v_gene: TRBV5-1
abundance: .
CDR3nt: TGCGCCAGCAGCCCGACGACTAGCGGCACAGATACGCAGTATTTT
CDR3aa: CASSPTTSGTDTQYF

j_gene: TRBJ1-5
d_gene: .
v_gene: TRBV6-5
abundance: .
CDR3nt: TGTGCCAGCACTACATCAGGGGCGGGTCAGCCCCAGCATTTT
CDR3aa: CASTTSGAGQPQHF

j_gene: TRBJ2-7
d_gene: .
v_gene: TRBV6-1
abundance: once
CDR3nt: TGTGCCAGCAGTCAACCGGGAAAGCAGTACTTC
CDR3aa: CASSQPGKQYF

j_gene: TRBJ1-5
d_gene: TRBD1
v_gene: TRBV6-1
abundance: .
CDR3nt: TGTGCCAGCAGTGATTGGGACAGGGACTCCTCGGGTGGTCAGCCCCAGCATTTT
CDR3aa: CASSDWDRDSSGGQPQHF

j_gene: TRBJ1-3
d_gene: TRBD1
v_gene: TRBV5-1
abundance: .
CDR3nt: TGCGCCAGCAGCTGGGACAGTGGAAACACCATATATTTT
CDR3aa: CASSWDSGNTIYF

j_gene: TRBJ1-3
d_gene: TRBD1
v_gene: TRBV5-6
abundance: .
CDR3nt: TGTGCCAGCAGCCAGGGGGCGACCATATATTTT
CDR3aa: CASSQGATIYF